This TCR beta chain emerged from a study of shared clonotypes between healthy human individuals. Method: immunoSEQ multiplex PCR; TCRdb's copy keeps in-frame clones and lacks some. Here the sample spans 450,000 to 500,000 clones, 65% to 85% being singletons. Germline values: CDR1 SGHTA, CDR2 FQGNSA. CDR3 length equals 16 residues. A word on this clone: The junction and the germline gene differ at one end; a read error may be behind it.

The material sequenced was PBMCs. The TCR was taken from a middle-aged woman in good health. Some clones in this sample may be carry-over from other donors' samples. The gene calls are TRBV7-2 and TRBJ1-5, with 9 positions matching TRBD1. The CDR3 here is CASNLGTGRNGQPQHF. Here the CDR3 DNA reads TGTGCCAGCAACTTAGGGACAGGGAGAAACGGTCAGCCCCAGCATTTT.